The 23 T cell receptor beta chains below come from one sample, sequenced in a study of T cells in narcolepsy. Libraries were prepared by immunoSEQ multiplex PCR; TCRdb keeps only in-frame clonotypes and omits some of them. The sample includes about 30,000 clones, roughly four fifths of them seen just once. The sample consisted of CD45RA- memory CD4+ T cells from PBMCs. Source of these receptors: a human donor with narcolepsy.

This chain connects TRBV18 to TRBJ1-1; D is undetermined. The CDR3 is 12 residues long. The V gene's germline CDR1 is KGHSH and CDR2 LQKENI. Trimming removed 6 bases at V and 2 bases at J, with 7 bases between. CDR3 nucleotide sequence: TGTGCCAGCTCCCTTGGAAACACTGAAGCTTTCTTT. This sequence encodes CASSLGNTEAFF.

V and J are TRBV7-2 and TRBJ2-2; 9 nucleotides line up with TRBD2. CDR3 length: 19 amino acids. The junction had 18 bases not matched to a gene; V was cut back by 5 bases and J by 5 bases. CDR1 is SGHTA, CDR2 FQGNSA, per germline. The CDR3 coding sequence is TGTGCCAGCAGCCCCCCCCGAGGTAGCGGGAGTAAGGGAACCGGGGAGCTGTTTTTT. This codes for CASSPPRGSGSKGTGELFF.

This chain uses TRBV28 with TRBJ1-1; D call uncertain. Germline CDR1 and CDR2: MDHEN and SYDVKM. The CDR3 runs 11 residues. Trimming removed 2 bases from V and 9 bases from J, with 7 bases in between. CDR3 DNA sequence: TGTGCCAGCAGTTTAGGGCCCCAAGCTTTCTTT. Translating gives CASSLGPQAFF. Filled out from reference TRBV28 and TRBJ1-1, the complete variable domain reads DVKVTQSSRYLVKRTGEKVFLECVQDMDHENMFWYRQDPGLGLRLIYFSYDVKMKEKGDIPEGYSVSREKKERFSLILESASTNQTSMYLCASSLGPQAFFGQGTRLTVV.

This rearrangement joins TRBV10-2 to TRBJ2-7; TRBD1 matches at 9 bases. The CDR3 covers 13 residues. The V and J ends lost 7 bases and 9 bases, in that order; junction bases with no gene match: 10. The germline CDR1 and CDR2 sequences are WSHSY and SAAADI. The CDR3 region has the DNA TGCGCCAGCAAGACAGGGGGAAGGGACGTGCAGTACTTC. Amino acid sequence: CASKTGGRDVQYF.

The V and J genes are TRBV30 and TRBJ2-2; D possibly matches TRBD1 or TRBD2 (5 bases each). Per germline, CDR1 GTSNPN and CDR2 SVGIG (reference sequence). Trimming shortened V by 4 bases and J by 3 bases, and 12 bases separated the two germline ends. This CDR3 comprises 14 residues. CDR3 region: CAWNRDGHTGELFF. The DNA of the CDR3 is TGTGCCTGGAATCGGGACGGGCACACCGGGGAGCTGTTTTTT.

CDR3 region: CASSTYEQYF. For the CDR3, the DNA is TGTGCCAGCAGTACTTACGAGCAGTACTTC. The rearrangement joins TRBV28 to TRBJ2-7; no firm D call. Germline assignment: CDR1 MDHEN and CDR2 SYDVKM. CDR3 length: 10 residues. The ends were cut back, 5 bases at V and 4 bases at J, with 3 bases in the middle.

The chain employs TRBV6-5 and TRBJ2-7; D may be TRBD1 or TRBD2 (5 bases each). V dropped 5 bases and J dropped 4 bases, with 12 bases sitting between them. This CDR3 has 13 amino acids. Germline values: CDR1 MNHEY, CDR2 SVGAGI. The CDR3 region is CASSEVWGYEQYF. The CDR3 bases are TGTGCCAGCAGTGAAGTTTGGGGGTACGAGCAGTACTTC.

The chain carries TRBV28 and TRBJ2-1, with D tentatively TRBD2 (6 bases). Germline values: CDR1 MDHEN, CDR2 SYDVKM. Trimming stripped 5 bases from V and 0 bases from J, with 14 bases between. The CDR3 is 16 residues long. This chain's CDR3 is CASSPAGSSSYNEQFF. DNA of the CDR3: TGTGCCAGCAGTCCCGCGGGGTCCAGCTCCTACAATGAGCAGTTCTTC.

This clone was seen more than once but under ten times. The chain employs TRBV19 and TRBJ2-2; D remains ambiguous. The CDR3 runs to 13 residues. Trimming left V 4 bases short and J 2 bases short, with 5 bases between. The germline gives CDR1 LNHDA, CDR2 SQIVND (reference sequence). CDR3 sequence (DNA): TGTGCCAGTAGTAACCCTAACACCGGGGAGCTGTTTTTT. Amino acid sequence: CASSNPNTGELFF.

As DNA, the CDR3 is TGTGCCAGCAGCGTAGCTCAGGAGCTGTCCTACAATGAGCAGTTCTTC. Residues: CASSVAQELSYNEQFF. The chain couples TRBV9 to TRBJ2-1, with no clear D. There are 16 residues in the CDR3. V gave up 0 bases and J gave up 1 base, with 11 bases separating them. Germline CDR1 reads SGDLS; CDR2 reads YYNGEE.

The CDR3 protein is CASSLWGQGLSETQYF. DNA for the CDR3: TGTGCCAGCAGTTTATGGGGACAGGGGCTTTCTGAGACCCAGTACTTC. The chain employs TRBV28 and TRBJ2-5; 10 positions agree with TRBD1. The CDR3 contains 16 residues. Germline CDR1 is MDHEN and CDR2 is SYDVKM. Trimming took 0 bases from V and 5 from J; bases not matched to a gene: 6.

This clone came up a few times. The chain recombines TRBV5-6 with TRBJ1-1; D perhaps matches TRBD1 (6 bases). V dropped 0 bases and J dropped 2 bases, with 8 bases sitting between them. CDR1 and CDR2 from the germline V gene are SGHDT and YYEEEE. This CDR3 has 14 residues. The CDR3 DNA reads as TGTGCCAGCAGCTTGGAGGGGACAAACACTGAAGCTTTCTTT. It translates to CASSLEGTNTEAFF.

This chain links TRBV5-1 with TRBJ2-7; D gene unclear. V was cut by 0 bases and J by 2 bases, with 12 bases left in between. The V gene's germline CDR1 is SGHRS and CDR2 YFSETQ. There are 15 residues in the CDR3. CDR3 sequence reads: CASSLEPGNPYEQYF. The CDR3 DNA reads as TGCGCCAGCAGCTTGGAGCCAGGAAACCCCTACGAGCAGTACTTC.

V gene TRBV6-1 combines with J gene TRBJ1-6; 11 bases fit TRBD1. The V segment lost 0 bases and the J segment 7 bases; nucleotides outside the gene matches: 2. Germline CDR1 MNHNS, CDR2 SASEGT. This CDR3 region has 16 residues. CDR3 nucleotides: TGTGCCAGCAGTGAAGCGGACAGGGGGCTGAATTCACCCCTCCACTTT. Protein: CASSEADRGLNSPLHF.

The chain is built from TRBV29-1 and TRBJ2-5, with a possible D match to TRBD1 (6 bases). Germline CDR1 SQVTM, CDR2 ANQGSEA. The V gene lost 6 bases and the J gene lost 4 bases, with 12 bases spanning the gap. This CDR3 is built from 12 residues. The CDR3 coding sequence is TGCAGCGTCTTTGGGACAATAGAGACCCAGTACTTC. Translation gives CSVFGTIETQYF. The whole variable domain, filled in from reference TRBV29-1 and TRBJ2-5, reads SAVISQKPSRDICQRGTSLTIQCQVDSQVTMMFWYRQQPGQSLTLIATANQGSEATYESGFVIDKFPISRPNLTFSTLTVSNMSPEDSSIYLCSVFGTIETQYFGPGTRLLVL.

This chain connects TRBV19 to TRBJ2-1; TRBD2 matches at 13 bases. From germline, CDR1 is LNHDA and CDR2 SQIVND (reference sequence). The V and J ends lost 5 bases and 4 bases, in that order; junction bases with no gene match: 11. The CDR3 contains 18 residues. The CDR3 protein is CASSATGLAGPPYNEQFF. The DNA for the CDR3 is TGTGCCAGTAGTGCTACGGGACTAGCGGGACCCCCTTACAATGAGCAGTTCTTC.

The chain has TRBV11-3 and TRBJ2-3, with D perhaps being TRBD1 or TRBD2 (5 bases each). The CDR3 spans 14 residues. Trimming took 1 base from V and 10 from J, leaving 15 bases between them. Germline CDR1 is SGHNT and CDR2 is YENEEA. For the CDR3, the DNA is TGTGCCAGCAGCTTAGGGGACGCCCTTAGCGCGCAGTATTTT. Translating gives CASSLGDALSAQYF.

The chain uses TRBV28 and TRBJ1-2; D not resolved. This CDR3 spans 14 amino acids. The germline CDR1 and CDR2 sequences are MDHEN and SYDVKM. V was trimmed by 1 base and J by 5 bases, leaving 11 bases between them. CDR3 sequence reads: CASSLLGGKYGYTF. In DNA, the CDR3 is TGTGCCAGCAGTTTATTGGGCGGAAAGTATGGCTACACCTTC.

The chain uses TRBV4-1 and TRBJ1-2, with 10 bases aligning to TRBD1. From germline, CDR1 is MGHRA and CDR2 YSYEKL. The V and J ends lost 3 bases and 5 bases, in that order; junction bases with no gene match: 9. The CDR3 length is 16 residues. CDR3 residues: CASSQKEPGQGYGYTF. CDR3 coding DNA: TGCGCCAGCAGCCAGAAGGAGCCGGGACAGGGGTATGGCTACACCTTC.

This clone was counted between two and nine times. The chain is built from TRBV7-9 and TRBJ1-4; D is unresolved. The CDR3 is made up of 14 amino acids. V was cut by 2 bases and J by 3 bases, with 7 bases left in between. Germline V gives CDR1 SEHNR, CDR2 FQNEAQ (reference sequence). The CDR3 DNA is TGTGCCAGCAGCTTACGGATGGCTAATGAAAAACTGTTTTTT. Amino acid sequence: CASSLRMANEKLFF. Using reference TRBV7-9 and TRBJ1-4 for the parts outside the CDR3, the full variable domain is DTGVSQNPRHKITKRGQNVTFRCDPISEHNRLYWYRQTLGQGPEFLTYFQNEAQLEKSRLLSDRFSAERPKGSFSTLEIQRTEQGDSAMYLCASSLRMANEKLFFGSGTQLSVL.

The V call is TRBV13, the J call TRBJ2-3; possibly TRBD2 for D (7 bases). Germline CDR1 PRHDT, CDR2 FYEKMQ (reference sequence). The CDR3 runs to 18 residues. The ends were cut back, 6 bases at V and 0 bases at J, with 22 bases in the middle. This CDR3 is CASRYRTGRGQSTDTQYF. The DNA of the CDR3 is TGTGCCAGCAGGTACCGAACGGGGCGGGGGCAAAGCACAGATACGCAGTATTTT.

This clone showed up just a few times. The chain has TRBV28 and TRBJ1-4; the D gene is possibly TRBD1 (6 bases). V shed 5 bases and J shed 7 bases, with 17 bases lying between them. Germline lookup yields CDR1 MDHEN and CDR2 SYDVKM. The CDR3 consists of 15 residues. The CDR3 sequence: CASSILQGDTEKLFF. The CDR3 nucleotides read TGTGCCAGCAGTATTTTACAGGGAGATACTGAAAAACTGTTTTTT.

The chain employs TRBV28 and TRBJ1-5; a possible D gene is TRBD1 (6 bases). V lost 3 bases and J 5 bases, leaving 23 bases between the germline ends. There are 18 residues in the CDR3. CDR1 and CDR2 from the germline V gene are MDHEN and SYDVKM. CDR3 DNA: TGTGCCAGCAGTTTTAGTTTCGGTCTGGGGGCGATAGATCAGCCCCAGCATTTT. Protein sequence: CASSFSFGLGAIDQPQHF.